This TCR beta chain was identified in a study of T-cell reconstitution after alpha-beta-depleted transplantation in children. A few counts support this clonotype. Using unique molecular identifiers, the investigators prepared the TCRbeta library. Each CDR3 protein is one row after TCRdb ran MiXCR on the PCR reads. The sample carries under 300,000 distinct CDR3 sequences, about 9.9% recorded once. The CDR3 covers 15 residues. CDR1 and CDR2 from the germline V gene are MNHEY and SVGAGI. V lost 0 bases, J lost 5 bases, and 11 bases lay in between. Sequenced here: peripheral blood, sampled 180 days after TCRalphabeta/CD19-depleted stem cell transplant. This receptor was taken from a male patient between 2 and 15 years old who had a stem cell transplant for chronic granulomatous disease, so the T cells may come from the graft donor. The chain combines TRBV6-5 with TRBJ2-1, with D unclear. The CDR3 coding sequence is TGTGCCAGCAGTTACTCAAGGAAGTCAAACAATGAGCAGTTCTTC. Protein: CASSYSRKSNNEQFF.